These 25 T cell receptor beta chains were all obtained from the same sample, sequenced in a study of T cell responses to AZD1222 COVID-19 vaccine. Data came from immunoSEQ multiplex PCR; TCRdb stores just in-frame clones and leaves some out. The repertoire has around 89,000 clones, over 75% of them found once; the top ten carry about a tenth. The sequencing here drew on peripheral blood, taken on day 0 of AZD1222 vaccination. The source is an adult in good health.

The J gene is TRBJ1-2, the V gene TRBV6-5; TRBD1 matches 9 bases. Trimming cost V 6 bases and J 8 bases; bases outside gene matches: 7. CDR1 and CDR2 (germline): MNHEY, SVGAGI. The CDR3 runs 13 residues. The CDR3, as DNA: TGTGCCAGCAGCGCGGGACAGGGAATCGGCTACACCTTC. Its protein product is CASSAGQGIGYTF.

V usage is TRBV9 and J usage is TRBJ1-4; TRBD1 matches at 10 bases. The CDR3 runs 18 residues. Looked up from germline, CDR1 is SGDLS and CDR2 is YYNGEE. Unmatched junction bases numbered 12, after V lost 3 bases and J lost 4 bases. The CDR3 DNA sequence: TGTGCCAGCAGCGCCGGGAGACAGGGGGCTTTTGGTAATGAAAAACTGTTTTTT. Translated, it gives CASSAGRQGAFGNEKLFF.

The chain carries TRBV2 and TRBJ1-2, with D perhaps matching TRBD1 (5 bases). CDR3 length equals 12 residues. Germline lookup yields CDR1 SNHLY and CDR2 FYNNEI. Trimming removed 9 bases at V and 7 bases at J, with 15 bases between. CDR3 coding DNA: TGTGCCAGTCGCTTGTCAGGGAGTGGCTACACCTTC. Translation gives CASRLSGSGYTF. Drawing the rest from reference TRBV2 and TRBJ1-2, the complete variable domain is EPEVTQTPSHQVTQMGQEVILRCVPISNHLYFYWYRQILGQKVEFLVSFYNNEISEKSEIFDDQFSVERPDGSNFTLKIRSTKLEDSAMYFCASRLSGSGYTFGSGTRLTVV.

The rearrangement uses TRBV6-6 and TRBJ1-6; 8 bases map to TRBD1. Germline loops: CDR1 MNHNY, CDR2 SVGAGI (reference sequence). V gave up 6 bases and J gave up 8 bases; unmatched junction bases: 3. The CDR3 contains 13 residues. Written as DNA, the CDR3 is TGTGCCAGCAGGGACAGGGAAGATTCACCCCTCCACTTT. It specifies CASRDREDSPLHF.

The V and J genes are TRBV19 and TRBJ1-1; 8 bases map to TRBD1. The CDR3 contains 15 residues. V was pared by 4 bases and J by 10 bases, with 14 bases of the junction left unmatched. Germline-derived CDR1 and CDR2 are LNHDA and SQIVND (reference sequence). CDR3 in amino acids: CASSTPGQGNRLAFF. The DNA of the CDR3 is TGTGCCAGTAGTACCCCCGGACAGGGTAATCGGTTAGCTTTCTTT.

This rearrangement joins TRBV11-2 to TRBJ1-6, with 8 bases matching TRBD1. The CDR3 runs to 15 residues. CDR1 is SGHAT, CDR2 FQNNGV, per germline. The junction had 6 bases not matched to a gene; V was cut back by 1 base and J by 10 bases. Here the CDR3 reads CASSLGTGPRSPLHF. In DNA form, the CDR3 reads TGTGCCAGCAGCTTAGGGACAGGGCCTCGGTCACCCCTCCACTTT.

A few counts support this clone. This sequence joins TRBV27 and TRBJ1-1; D is possibly TRBD1 (6 bases). Germline V gene lookup returns CDR1 MNHEY and CDR2 SMNVEV (reference sequence). The CDR3 length is 13 residues. Trimming cost V 1 base and J 5 bases, with 8 bases left between them. DNA of the CDR3: TGTGCCAGCAGTTTATACAGGGAAACTGAAGCTTTCTTT. Amino acids: CASSLYRETEAFF.

This clone was picked up one time. The rearrangement joins TRBV12-3 or TRBV12-4 to TRBJ1-5; no clear D gene. V dropped 1 base and J dropped 6 bases, with 7 bases sitting between them. This CDR3 spans 13 amino acids. This CDR3 reads CASSLDGSQPQHF. The CDR3 DNA follows: TGTGCCAGCAGTTTAGATGGGAGTCAGCCCCAGCATTTT.

This chain connects TRBV29-1 to TRBJ2-7; 14 nucleotides line up with TRBD2. The germline V gene has CDR1 SQVTM and CDR2 ANQGSEA. The V and J ends lost 4 bases and 5 bases, in that order; junction bases with no gene match: 1. CDR3 length: 13 amino acids. CDR3 in DNA: TGCAGCGTTGGACTAGCGGGAGGGAACGAGCAGTACTTC. This codes for CSVGLAGGNEQYF.

The chain uses TRBV12-3 or TRBV12-4 and TRBJ1-2; D is unresolved. The CDR3 has 13 amino acids. The germline V and J ends were trimmed by 5 bases and 0 bases, with 7 bases remaining between them. CDR3 nucleotide sequence: TGTGCCAGCAGTGACACCACTAACTATGGCTACACCTTC. Translation gives CASSDTTNYGYTF.

The chain couples TRBV19 to TRBJ1-2; D remains ambiguous. Germline CDR1 LNHDA, CDR2 SQIVND (reference sequence). The CDR3 has 16 amino acids. V lost 5 bases to trimming and J lost 0 bases, with 16 bases between them. The CDR3, as DNA: TGTGCCAGTAGTTCCCGCCGGACGGTCTCTAACTATGGCTACACCTTC. Translation: CASSSRRTVSNYGYTF.

The chain carries TRBV9 and TRBJ1-4; D is unclear. V lost 2 bases and J 2 bases, leaving 13 bases between the germline ends. CDR1 and CDR2 (germline): SGDLS, YYNGEE. This CDR3 is 16 amino acids long. CDR3 amino acids: CASSVGLGWTNEKLFF. The CDR3 DNA is TGTGCCAGCAGCGTGGGGTTAGGGTGGACTAATGAAAAACTGTTTTTT.

This chain connects TRBV7-9 to TRBJ1-2; 10 positions agree with TRBD1. V shed 4 bases, J shed 7 bases, and the junction held 6 bases outside the gene matches. The germline gives CDR1 SEHNR, CDR2 FQNEAQ (reference sequence). The CDR3 is made up of 14 amino acids. The chain's CDR3 is CASSSRDRGPGYTF. Written as DNA, the CDR3 is TGTGCCAGCAGCTCCCGGGACAGGGGACCTGGCTACACCTTC.

This clone has at least ten counts. V gene TRBV7-9 combines with J gene TRBJ1-1; D is unclear. Trimming removed 4 bases at V and 4 bases at J, with 10 bases between. CDR1 is SEHNR, CDR2 FQNEAQ, per germline (reference sequence). There are 13 residues in the CDR3. The CDR3 loop is CASSSSLGTEAFF. The CDR3 coding sequence is TGTGCCAGCAGCTCCAGCCTCGGCACTGAAGCTTTCTTT.

In this sample, this clone turned up once. The genes are TRBV5-4 and TRBJ1-2, with D hard to call. Germline CDR1 reads SGHNT; CDR2 reads YYREEE (reference sequence). Trimming removed 4 bases from V and 4 bases from J, with 11 bases in between. The length of the CDR3 is 13 residues. The CDR3 nucleotides read TGTGCCAGCAGCCCGAGACTATCCTATGGCTACACCTTC. This sequence encodes CASSPRLSYGYTF.

The rearrangement uses TRBV19 and TRBJ1-2; a weak D match, TRBD1 (5 bases). The CDR3 sequence is 15 residues long. Trimming removed 3 bases from V and 1 base from J, with 12 bases in between. Germline V gives CDR1 LNHDA, CDR2 SQIVND (reference sequence). The DNA for the CDR3 is TGTGCCAGTAGTATTGGGGCAGGAGGTAACTATGGCTACACCTTC. Residues: CASSIGAGGNYGYTF.

The chain is built from TRBV3-1 (or the pseudogene TRBV3-2) and TRBJ1-1; perhaps TRBD1 as D (5 bases). The CDR3 spans 14 residues. Germline V gene sequence: CDR1 LGHDT, CDR2 YNNKEL (reference sequence). The V and J ends lost 1 base and 7 bases respectively, with 13 bases between them. The DNA of the CDR3 is TGTGCCAGCAGCCAAGCGTCAAGGGGCATTGAAGCTTTCTTT. Its protein is CASSQASRGIEAFF.

J is TRBJ2-2 and V is TRBV23-1; 9 nucleotides line up with TRBD2. TRBV23-1 is filed as an ORF, its function uncertain. The trim removed 11 bases at V and 4 bases at J, leaving 14 bases unmatched. The CDR3 consists of 16 residues. The CDR3 loop is CARNSRLAGFTGELFF. CDR3 coding DNA: TGCGCCCGGAACTCTAGGCTAGCGGGGTTCACCGGGGAGCTGTTTTTT.

V usage is TRBV19 and J usage is TRBJ2-1; 13 nucleotides match TRBD2. In germline, CDR1 is LNHDA, CDR2 SQIVND (reference sequence). The V gene end was trimmed by 4 bases and the J gene end by 4 bases; junction bases not matched to a gene: 4. There are 16 residues in the CDR3. CDR3 sequence (DNA): TGTGCCAGTAGTACGGGACTAGCGGGACCGTACAATGAGCAGTTCTTC. Protein product: CASSTGLAGPYNEQFF.

The chain uses TRBV6-6 and TRBJ2-7, with 12 bases lining up with TRBD2. Trimming at V came to 7 bases and at J to 3 bases, leaving 4 bases not matched to a gene. The germline V gene has CDR1 MNHNY and CDR2 SVGAGI (reference sequence). This CDR3 has 14 residues. The CDR3 here is CASTMGLAGYEQYF. For the CDR3, the DNA is TGTGCCAGCACCATGGGACTAGCGGGCTACGAGCAGTACTTC.

V is TRBV19 and J is TRBJ1-3; 7 nucleotides agree with TRBD1. CDR1 is LNHDA, CDR2 SQIVND, per germline (reference sequence). This CDR3 spans 14 amino acids. V shed 9 bases and J 4 bases; nucleotides not matched to a gene: 9. CDR3 sequence reads: CASVTRQGGNTIYF. CDR3 DNA sequence: TGTGCCAGCGTGACGCGACAGGGCGGAAACACCATATATTTT. Drawing the rest from reference TRBV19 and TRBJ1-3, the complete variable domain is DGGITQSPKYLFRKEGQNVTLSCEQNLNHDAMYWYRQDPGQGLRLIYYSQIVNDFQKGDIAEGYSVSREKKESFPLTVTSAQKNPTAFYLCASVTRQGGNTIYFGEGSWLTVV.

J is TRBJ1-3 and V is TRBV6-5; 8 positions agree with TRBD1. This CDR3 comprises 13 residues. Germline trimming cut 6 bases from V and 4 bases from J; bases unmatched to any gene: 2. CDR1 is MNHEY and CDR2 is SVGAGI in the germline V gene. The CDR3 DNA reads TGTGCCAGCAGCCGGACAGGGGGAAACACCATATATTTT. This sequence encodes CASSRTGGNTIYF.

This chain links TRBV3-1 (or the pseudogene TRBV3-2) with TRBJ2-1, with D hard to call. The CDR3 spans 17 residues. V lost 4 bases to trimming and J lost 0 bases, with 16 bases between them. CDR1 is LGHDT and CDR2 is YNNKEL in the germline V gene (reference sequence). The CDR3 region has the DNA TGTGCCAGCAGCCCCCAAGGAGTGGTTAGCTCCTACAATGAGCAGTTCTTC. Translated, it gives CASSPQGVVSSYNEQFF.

The rearrangement links TRBV27 to TRBJ1-6; tentatively, D is TRBD1 (5 bases). This CDR3 comprises 16 residues. Germline-derived CDR1 and CDR2 are MNHEY and SMNVEV (reference sequence). The V end lost 6 bases, the J end lost 9 bases, and 21 bases lay between the germline ends. The CDR3 region has the DNA TGTGCCAGCAGACCCCTCCCAGGGTCTAGGAGTTCACCCCTCCACTTT. Translated, it gives CASRPLPGSRSSPLHF.

The chain links TRBV5-8 to TRBJ1-5; unclear D gene. With 6 bases removed from V and 8 bases from J, the gap between germline ends came to 18 bases. Germline V gene sequence: CDR1 SGHTS, CDR2 YDEGEE. The CDR3 has 14 residues. The CDR3 reads CASTTKEVFEPQHF. Here the CDR3 DNA reads TGTGCCAGCACCACCAAAGAAGTGTTTGAGCCCCAGCATTTT.